This TCR beta chain is drawn from a study of T cells in Graves' hyperthyroidism and ophthalmopathy. Study details: Upon initial diagnosis and before any treatment, peripheral blood was collected.

Germline V gene lookup returns CDR1 MNHEY and CDR2 SMNVEV (reference sequence). With 4 bases clipped from V and 6 bases from J, the junction kept 5 bases outside the gene matches. CDR3 length: 15 amino acids. Study-wide findings and caveats: Before onset, ophthalmopathy was predicted by the model a median around 6 months earlier. Blood shared most expanded thyroid clonotypes above 0.001.

This clonotype was seen ten or more times. Its cognate antigen is unknown. RNA transcripts gave rise to amplified TCR beta CDR3 regions. First-round RT-PCR with HTBI primers amplified the TCR CDR3 region. TCRdb independently ran MiXCR on the multiplex PCR reads; one entry per CDR3 protein. The table includes 500,000 to 700,000 distinct CDR3 sequences, 16% detected once. Patients with uncontrolled infections, other autoimmune diseases, pregnancy or lactation were excluded. This rearrangement joins TRBV27 to TRBJ2-7, with 14 bases that match TRBD2. The source of this sequence is a woman aged 18 to 35 with Graves' hyperthyroidism. The sequenced material came from blood. CDR3 residues: CASSSTTSGRAEQYF. The DNA for the CDR3 is TGTGCCAGCAGTTCGACGACTAGCGGGAGGGCCGAGCAGTACTTC.